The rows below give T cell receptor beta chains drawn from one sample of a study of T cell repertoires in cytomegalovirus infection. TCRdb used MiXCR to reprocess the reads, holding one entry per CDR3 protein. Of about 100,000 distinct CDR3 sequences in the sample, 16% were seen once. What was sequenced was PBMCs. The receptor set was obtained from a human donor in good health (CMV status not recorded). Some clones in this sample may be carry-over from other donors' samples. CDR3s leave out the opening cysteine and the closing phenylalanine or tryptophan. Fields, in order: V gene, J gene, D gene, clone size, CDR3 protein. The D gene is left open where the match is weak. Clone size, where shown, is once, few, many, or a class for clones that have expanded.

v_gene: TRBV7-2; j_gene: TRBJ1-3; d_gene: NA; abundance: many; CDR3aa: ASSWGEPNSGNTIY
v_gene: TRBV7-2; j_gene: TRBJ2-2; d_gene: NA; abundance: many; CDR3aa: ASSPGGTGELF
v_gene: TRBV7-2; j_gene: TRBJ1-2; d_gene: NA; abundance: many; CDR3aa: ASSPRGTEYGYT
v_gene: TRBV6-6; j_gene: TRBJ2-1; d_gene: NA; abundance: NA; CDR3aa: ASSYLPSNEQF
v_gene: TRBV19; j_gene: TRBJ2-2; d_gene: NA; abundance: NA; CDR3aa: ASSIGQGAGELF
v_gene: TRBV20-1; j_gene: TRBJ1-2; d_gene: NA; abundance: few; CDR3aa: SYDSPNYGYT
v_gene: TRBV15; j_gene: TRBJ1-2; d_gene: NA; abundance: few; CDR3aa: ATSQGTNYGYT
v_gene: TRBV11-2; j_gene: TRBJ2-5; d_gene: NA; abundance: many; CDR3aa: ASSPRGGLETQY
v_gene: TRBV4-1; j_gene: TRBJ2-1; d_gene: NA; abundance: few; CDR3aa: ASSPAPSSYNEQF
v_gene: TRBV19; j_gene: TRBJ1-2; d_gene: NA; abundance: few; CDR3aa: ASNGMDVGSYGYT
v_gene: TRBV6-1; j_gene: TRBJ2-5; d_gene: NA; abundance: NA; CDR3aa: ASSEVGLQETQY
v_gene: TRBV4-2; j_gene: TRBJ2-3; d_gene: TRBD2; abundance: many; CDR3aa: ASSPGGGPTDTQY
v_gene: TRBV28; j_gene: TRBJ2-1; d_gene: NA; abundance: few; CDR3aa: ASSARGDKDYNEQF
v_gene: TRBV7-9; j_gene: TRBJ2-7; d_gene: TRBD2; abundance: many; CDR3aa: ASSTGLERSPYEQY
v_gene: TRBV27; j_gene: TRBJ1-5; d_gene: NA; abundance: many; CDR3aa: ASSGRTGQPQH
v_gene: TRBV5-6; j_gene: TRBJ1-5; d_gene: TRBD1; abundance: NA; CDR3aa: ASSLGQGAHQPQH
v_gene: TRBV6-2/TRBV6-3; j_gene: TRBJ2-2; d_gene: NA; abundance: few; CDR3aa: ASGPSTNTGELF
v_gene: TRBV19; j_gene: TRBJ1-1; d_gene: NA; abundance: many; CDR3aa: ASRATGPGNTEAF
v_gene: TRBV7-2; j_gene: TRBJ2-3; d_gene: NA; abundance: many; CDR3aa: ASRGDLSTDTQY
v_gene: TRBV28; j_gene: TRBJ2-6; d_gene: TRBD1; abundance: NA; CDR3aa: ASRRRQGPPGANVLT
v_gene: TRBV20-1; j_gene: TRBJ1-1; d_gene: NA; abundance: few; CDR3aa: SARDNTEAF
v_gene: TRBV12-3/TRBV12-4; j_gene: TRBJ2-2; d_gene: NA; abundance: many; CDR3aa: ASSPFIGTNTGELF
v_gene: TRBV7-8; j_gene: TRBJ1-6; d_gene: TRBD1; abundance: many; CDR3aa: ASSLADRVLSSYNSPLH
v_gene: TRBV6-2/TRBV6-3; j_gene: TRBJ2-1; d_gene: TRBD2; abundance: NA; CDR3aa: ASSYPQRGVNEQF
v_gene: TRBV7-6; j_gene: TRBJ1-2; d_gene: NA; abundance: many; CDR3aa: ASSLGGRGYT
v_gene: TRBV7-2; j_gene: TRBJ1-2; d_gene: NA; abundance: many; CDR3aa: ASSPRDGYGYT
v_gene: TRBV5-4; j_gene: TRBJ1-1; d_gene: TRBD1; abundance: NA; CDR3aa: ASSYQTGGDTEAF